This T cell receptor (beta chain) appears in the sequencing data of a study of beta chain features in type 1 diabetes. Notes on the study in general: A moderate, significant TCRB CDR3 shortening appeared in type 1 diabetes across four CD4+ subsets. Whether HLA type influences TCRB rearrangement remained unresolved here.

Expressed TCRB transcripts were sequenced, since all the RNA that had been isolated was reverse transcribed. Method: immunoSEQ multiplex PCR; TCRdb's copy keeps in-frame clones and lacks some. The profile covers 15,000 to 18,000 clones, with approximately 40% appearing a single time and 0.4% to 0.6% taken by the ten largest. This clone has more than one count but fewer than ten. Antigen unknown. Germline V gene lookup returns CDR1 SQVTM and CDR2 ANQGSEA. Deletions cut 3 bases from V and 4 bases from J, with 9 bases between. This CDR3 has 12 amino acids. The clonotype was recovered from a woman aged 35 to 49 in good health. The rearrangement joins TRBV29-1 to TRBJ1-1; D gene uncertain. The sequenced material came from stem cell memory CD4+ T cells from blood. CDR3 DNA: TGCAGCGTTGACGAGCGGGGCACTGAAGCTTTCTTT. This encodes CSVDERGTEAFF.